The 21 T cell receptor beta chains listed next were all sequenced from one sample in a study of Ad26.COV2.S vaccination and SARS-CoV-2 variants. The method was immunoSEQ multiplex PCR; TCRdb's version includes in-frame clones alone and lacks a portion of them. The table shows about 440,000 clones, with less than 95% occurring only once. Noted treatment: over 15 received Ad26.COV2.S at low or high dose, single or two shots; about 5 received placebo; per-sample allocation not given. Samples were taken on day 63 after the first vaccine or placebo injection. The sequenced sample was peripheral blood, obtained in a trial of Ad26.COV2.S vaccine versus placebo. These receptors were taken from a person aged 18-65 years who received the Ad26.COV2.S COVID-19 vaccine or a placebo.

The chain has TRBV23-1 and TRBJ2-7; 11 nucleotides align to TRBD2. TRBV23-1 falls under the ORF class, with uncertain function. The V gene end was trimmed by 1 base and the J gene end by 1 base; junction bases not matched to a gene: 15. The CDR3 consists of 20 residues. CDR3 protein: CASSQFPPGLAGAKSYEQYF. In DNA form, the CDR3 reads TGCGCCAGCAGTCAATTTCCCCCCGGACTAGCGGGTGCTAAATCCTACGAGCAGTACTTC.

The rearrangement links TRBV7-2 to TRBJ2-4; D remains ambiguous. Germline V CDR1 and CDR2: SGHTA, FQGNSA. There are 12 residues in the CDR3. Trimming took 3 bases from V and 8 from J, leaving 8 bases between them. For the CDR3, the DNA is TGTGCCAGCAGCTTTAGTGGGGACATTCAGTACTTC. It yields the protein CASSFSGDIQYF.

This rearrangement joins TRBV5-4 to TRBJ1-6, with TRBD1 matching 7 bases. In germline, CDR1 is SGHNT, CDR2 YYREEE (reference sequence). The CDR3 is 15 amino acids. V lost 4 bases and J lost 8; bases outside the gene matches: 9. CDR3 residues: CASSLRQGRDSPLHF. The CDR3 DNA reads TGTGCCAGCAGCCTACGACAGGGACGGGATTCACCCCTCCACTTT.

This clone appeared once. The chain carries TRBV5-1 and TRBJ2-1; 12 nucleotides line up with TRBD2. CDR1 and CDR2 (germline): SGHRS, YFSETQ. V lost 4 bases to trimming and J lost 7 bases; unmatched junction nucleotides: 9. There are 16 residues in the CDR3. This chain's CDR3 is CASSNGLAGIRNEQFF. Written as DNA, the CDR3 is TGCGCCAGCAGCAATGGACTAGCGGGAATTAGGAATGAGCAGTTCTTC.

The chain recombines TRBV5-8 with TRBJ2-3; D may correspond to TRBD1 or TRBD2 (6 bases each). This CDR3 has 16 residues. The germline CDR1 and CDR2 sequences are SGHTS and YDEGEE. The ends were cut back, 3 bases at V and 2 bases at J, with 16 bases in the middle. CDR3 sequence reads: CASSSPTGRNTDTQYF. CDR3 in DNA: TGTGCCAGCAGCTCCCCCACAGGGAGGAACACAGATACGCAGTATTTT. Drawing the rest from reference TRBV5-8 and TRBJ2-3, the complete variable domain is EAGVTQSPTHLIKTRGQQATLRCSPISGHTSVYWYQQALGLGLQFLLWYDEGEERNRGNFPPRFSGRQFPNYSSELNVNALELEDSALYLCASSSPTGRNTDTQYFGPGTRLTVL.

This rearrangement joins TRBV28 to TRBJ2-7; 7 bases match TRBD2. The germline V gene encodes CDR1 MDHEN and CDR2 SYDVKM. The V and J ends lost 7 bases and 0 bases, in that order; junction bases with no gene match: 18. The CDR3 extends over 18 amino acids. For the CDR3, the DNA is TGTGCCAGCACCCCCACGGGGAGAGCGGGATATAGCTCCTACGAGCAGTACTTC. Encoded protein: CASTPTGRAGYSSYEQYF.

The chain couples TRBV29-1 to TRBJ1-1, with D possibly matching TRBD1 (6 bases). CDR3 length: 13 amino acids. The germline V and J ends were trimmed by 7 bases and 6 bases, with 18 bases remaining between them. Germline CDR1 SQVTM, CDR2 ANQGSEA. The CDR3 DNA reads TGCAGCGGTCTGGGGGGGGCGAAGGCTGAAGCTTTCTTT. Translated, it gives CSGLGGAKAEAFF. Filled out from reference TRBV29-1 and TRBJ1-1, the complete variable domain reads SAVISQKPSRDICQRGTSLTIQCQVDSQVTMMFWYRQQPGQSLTLIATANQGSEATYESGFVIDKFPISRPNLTFSTLTVSNMSPEDSSIYLCSGLGGAKAEAFFGQGTRLTVV.

V and J are TRBV5-5 and TRBJ1-1; no firm D call. V dropped 0 bases and J dropped 1 base, with 10 bases sitting between them. Germline CDR1 is SGHKS and CDR2 is YYEKEE (reference sequence). There are 15 residues in the CDR3. The CDR3 here is CASSLDPQPNTEAFF. DNA for the CDR3: TGTGCCAGCAGCTTGGATCCACAGCCGAACACTGAAGCTTTCTTT.

This clone was observed a handful of times. This chain links TRBV28 with TRBJ2-7; no definite D call. The CDR3 contains 12 residues. Germline values: CDR1 MDHEN, CDR2 SYDVKM. V was pared by 2 bases and J by 0 bases, with 2 bases between. The CDR3, as DNA: TGTGCCAGCAGTTTACTCTCCTACGAGCAGTACTTC. It encodes CASSLLSYEQYF.

CDR3 protein: CASRDDRGDYGYTF. The DNA of the CDR3 is TGTGCCAGCAGAGATGACAGGGGGGACTATGGCTACACCTTC. The rearrangement links TRBV7-8 to TRBJ1-2; 9 positions agree with TRBD1. Per germline, CDR1 SGHVS and CDR2 FQNEAQ. V lost 6 bases and J lost 3; bases outside the gene matches: 5. The CDR3 runs 14 residues.

The chain combines TRBV7-3 with TRBJ2-7; D is perhaps TRBD1 (6 bases). The length of the CDR3 is 13 residues. The V and J ends lost 5 bases and 1 base respectively, with 9 bases between them. Germline V gives CDR1 SGHTA, CDR2 FQGTGA. CDR3 sequence reads: CASSQGPSYEQYF. DNA of the CDR3: TGTGCCAGCAGCCAGGGGCCTTCCTACGAGCAGTACTTC.

The chain joins TRBV12-5 to TRBJ1-1; 8 positions match TRBD1. With 5 bases clipped from V and 4 bases from J, the junction kept 6 bases outside the gene matches. CDR3 length equals 14 residues. The germline V gene has CDR1 LGHNT and CDR2 FRNRAP. The CDR3 DNA follows: TGTGCTAGTGGTGAGGACAGGGTTGGCACTGAAGCTTTCTTT. This gives the protein CASGEDRVGTEAFF.

The V call is TRBV30, the J call TRBJ2-5; D may be TRBD1 (6 bases). Germline V gene data show CDR1 as GTSNPN and CDR2 as SVGIG (reference sequence). The germline V and J ends were trimmed by 0 bases and 4 bases, with 9 bases remaining between them. The CDR3 sequence is 13 residues long. CDR3 loop: CAWSVQGGETQYF. The DNA of the CDR3 is TGTGCCTGGAGTGTACAGGGTGGAGAGACCCAGTACTTC.

CDR3 in DNA: TGTGCCACCAGCTACGAGACGGGGCTCGAAGAGACCCAGTACTTC. Protein sequence: CATSYETGLEETQYF. This rearrangement joins TRBV15 to TRBJ2-5; D might be TRBD1 or TRBD2, each matching 5 bases. The CDR3 length is 15 residues. Trimming removed 5 bases at V and 3 bases at J, with 16 bases between. The V gene's germline CDR1 is LNHNV and CDR2 YYDKDF (reference sequence).

The V and J genes are TRBV18 and TRBJ2-7, with 12 bases aligning to TRBD1. Germline V lookup: CDR1 KGHSH, CDR2 LQKENI. The CDR3 has 15 residues. The junction had 3 bases not matched to a gene; V was cut back by 3 bases and J by 3 bases. CDR3 bases: TGTGCCAGCTCACCTGGGACAGGGGGCGGCTACGAGCAGTACTTC. This sequence encodes CASSPGTGGGYEQYF.

This chain connects TRBV5-1 to TRBJ2-5; maybe TRBD2 (5 bases). The CDR3 length is 16 residues. CDR1 and CDR2 (germline): SGHRS, YFSETQ. V was trimmed by 0 bases and J by 0 bases, leaving 12 bases between them. CDR3 coding DNA: TGCGCCAGCAGCTTGGCGGCTAGCTCTTACCAAGAGACCCAGTACTTC. This gives the protein CASSLAASSYQETQYF.

In the case of this clone: The sample holds other DNA sequences that translate to the same CDR3. The chain carries TRBV28 and TRBJ2-7; D gene uncertain. In germline, CDR1 is MDHEN, CDR2 SYDVKM. Trimming left V 6 bases short and J 4 bases short, with 19 bases between. This CDR3 has 15 residues. The CDR3 reads CASRLAGFQSYEQYF. The CDR3 DNA sequence: TGTGCCAGCAGGCTCGCCGGGTTCCAGTCATACGAGCAGTACTTC.

The rearrangement links TRBV6-5 to TRBJ2-7, with D uncertain. CDR1 and CDR2 (germline): MNHEY, SVGAGI. Trimming took 3 bases from V and 3 from J, leaving 12 bases between them. CDR3 size: 14 residues. The CDR3 is CASSYMRRGYEQYF. CDR3 nucleotides: TGTGCCAGCAGTTATATGCGCCGAGGCTACGAGCAGTACTTC.

The chain couples TRBV5-8 to TRBJ2-1, with 10 nucleotides matching TRBD2. Germline V lookup: CDR1 SGHTS, CDR2 YDEGEE. There are 16 residues in the CDR3. V shed 0 bases and J 4 bases; nucleotides not matched to a gene: 4. CDR3 amino acids: CASSLGTSGKYNEQFF. DNA for the CDR3: TGTGCCAGCAGCTTGGGGACTAGCGGAAAATACAATGAGCAGTTCTTC.

The chain recombines TRBV27 with TRBJ2-1; a possible D gene is TRBD2 (6 bases). The V end lost 5 bases, the J end lost 9 bases, and 8 bases lay between the germline ends. Per the germline V gene, CDR1 is MNHEY and CDR2 is SMNVEV (reference sequence). This CDR3 is 11 amino acids long. This chain's CDR3 is CASSAGGEQFF. As DNA, the CDR3 is TGTGCCAGCAGTGCCGGGGGTGAGCAGTTCTTC.

The genes are TRBV3-1 (or the pseudogene TRBV3-2) and TRBJ1-3; D not resolved. This CDR3 has 18 amino acids. Germline V CDR1 and CDR2: LGHDT, YNNKEL (reference sequence). V was cut by 3 bases and J by 0 bases, with 18 bases left in between. This CDR3 is CASSHPMTTDPSGNTIYF. CDR3 DNA: TGTGCCAGCAGCCATCCCATGACAACCGATCCCTCTGGAAACACCATATATTTT.